This TCR beta chain was documented in a study of blood T cell repertoires in COVID-19. This clone has only one observation. TCRdb keeps only in-frame clones here, not all; method: immunoSEQ multiplex PCR. The repertoire has around 300,000 clones, approximately 82% of them found once; the top ten carry approximately 3.1%. This TCR came from a man aged 25-45 years with active or convalescent COVID-19. The sample was peripheral blood.

This chain's CDR3 is CASSHPGGRGVNTGELFF. In DNA, the CDR3 is TGTGCCAGCAGCCATCCTGGAGGGCGGGGTGTGAACACCGGGGAGCTGTTTTTT. The chain uses TRBV3-1 (or the pseudogene TRBV3-2) and TRBJ2-2, with D maybe TRBD2 (6 bases). This CDR3 comprises 18 residues. V dropped 3 bases and J dropped 1 base, with 18 bases sitting between them. Germline V gene data show CDR1 as LGHDT and CDR2 as YNNKEL (reference sequence).